The 2 T cell receptor beta chains in this list originate from one sample, sequenced in a study of cytomegalovirus exposure and HLA in healthy donors. Researchers ran the PCR with 60 Vbeta and 13 Jbeta primers. Libraries were prepared by immunoSEQ multiplex PCR; TCRdb keeps only in-frame clonotypes and omits some of them. This table has 150,000 to 200,000 clones, 78% appearing once. Sequencing was carried out using PBMCs. The source is a woman aged 25 to 45 in good health and CMV-seropositive.

The J gene is TRBJ2-7, the V gene TRBV5-4; D may be TRBD1 (5 bases). The V end was cut by 0 bases, the J end by 3 bases, with 7 bases between. This CDR3 has 13 residues. CDR1 is SGHNT, CDR2 YYREEE, per germline (reference sequence). The CDR3 DNA follows: TGTGCCAGCAGCTTGGCAGGGCTCTACGAGCAGTACTTC. It codes for CASSLAGLYEQYF. The full variable domain, completed using reference TRBV5-4 and TRBJ2-7, is ETGVTQSPTHLIKTRGQQVTLRCSSQSGHNTVSWYQQALGQGPQFIFQYYREEENGRGNFPPRFSGLQFPNYSSELNVNALELDDSALYLCASSLAGLYEQYFGPGTRLTVT.

The chain employs TRBV5-1 and TRBJ2-2; the D gene is possibly TRBD1 (6 bases). The CDR3 is made up of 15 amino acids. The V end lost 9 bases, the J end lost 3 bases, and 18 bases lay between the germline ends. CDR1 and CDR2 from the germline V gene are SGHRS and YFSETQ. The CDR3 coding sequence is TGCGCCACCAACCCCACCGGACAGTACACCGGGGAGCTGTTTTTT. Translation gives CATNPTGQYTGELFF.